These 10 T cell receptor beta chains originate from one sample sequenced in a study of shared clonotypes between healthy human individuals. Sequencing used immunoSEQ multiplex PCR; TCRdb keeps in-frame clones, though not all of them. The sample holds some 2,100,000 clones; approximately 96% are singletons and the top ten take around 0.13%. Sequencing was carried out using naive CD4+ T cells sorted from blood. Subset given: CD45RA+ positively selected. The receptors were gathered from a young man in good health.

V usage is TRBV7-2 and J usage is TRBJ1-6; TRBD1 is a possible D gene (6 bases). V lost 4 bases, J lost 7 bases, and 17 bases lay in between. CDR3 length equals 16 residues. In germline, CDR1 is SGHTA, CDR2 FQGNSA. The CDR3 DNA is TGTGCCAGCAGCTCATTGGGGACAACGGCGAATTCACCCCTCCACTTT. Residues: CASSSLGTTANSPLHF.

The genes are TRBV5-4 and TRBJ1-6; a weak D match, TRBD1 (5 bases). The CDR3 sequence is 15 residues long. V lost 4 bases, J lost 5 bases, and 13 bases lay in between. The germline gives CDR1 SGHNT, CDR2 YYREEE (reference sequence). The CDR3 DNA follows: TGTGCCAGCAGCCCCCAAGACAGTGATAATTCACCCCTCCACTTT. It encodes CASSPQDSDNSPLHF.

The rearrangement links TRBV25-1 to TRBJ1-6; maybe TRBD1 (6 bases). This CDR3 has 14 residues. V was clipped by 5 bases and J by 6 bases, with 11 bases between them. Germline CDR1 is MGHDK and CDR2 is SYGVNS. The CDR3 here is CASSIQGLNSPLHF. The CDR3 DNA reads TGTGCCAGCAGTATACAGGGTCTTAATTCACCCCTCCACTTT.

J is TRBJ1-5 and V is TRBV2; perhaps TRBD1 as D (5 bases). The V end lost 4 bases, the J end lost 1 base, and 11 bases lay between the germline ends. CDR1 is SNHLY and CDR2 is FYNNEI in the germline V gene. CDR3 length equals 15 residues. This chain's CDR3 is CASSARELSNQPQHF. CDR3 nucleotide sequence: TGTGCCAGCAGTGCCAGGGAGTTAAGCAATCAGCCCCAGCATTTT.

A note on this clone: Different DNA sequences within this sample yield the same CDR3. V gene TRBV2 combines with J gene TRBJ1-6; 7 bases agree with TRBD1. Looked up from germline, CDR1 is SNHLY and CDR2 is FYNNEI. The CDR3 contains 14 residues. Trimming at V came to 6 bases and at J to 7 bases, leaving 6 bases not matched to a gene. The CDR3 region has the DNA TGTGCCAGCAGCCGGACAGGCTCAAATTCACCCCTCCACTTT. Its translation: CASSRTGSNSPLHF.

This chain links TRBV27 with TRBJ2-7; possible D gene TRBD2, 5 bases. Trimming left V 2 bases short and J 0 bases short, with 17 bases between. The germline V gene encodes CDR1 MNHEY and CDR2 SMNVEV (reference sequence). There are 17 residues in the CDR3. CDR3 in DNA: TGTGCCAGCAGTTTACTAAGCCCGGTAGGGAGCTCCTACGAGCAGTACTTC. It specifies CASSLLSPVGSSYEQYF.

This chain joins TRBV2 and TRBJ2-5; perhaps TRBD2 as D (5 bases). CDR3 length equals 14 residues. V gave up 4 bases and J gave up 6 bases, with 15 bases separating them. Germline V gene sequence: CDR1 SNHLY, CDR2 FYNNEI. CDR3 nucleotide sequence: TGTGCCAGCAGTGGTACGAAGCGGAGCAAGACCCAGTACTTC. It codes for CASSGTKRSKTQYF.

Notes on this clone: The same CDR3 is also encoded by other DNA sequences in this sample. The chain links TRBV30 to TRBJ1-4, with D possibly matching TRBD1 (6 bases). The CDR3 runs 12 residues. V was pared by 5 bases and J by 7 bases, with 11 bases between. Looked up from germline, CDR1 is GTSNPN and CDR2 is SVGIG (reference sequence). The CDR3 is CAWGQGTEKLFF. CDR3 coding DNA: TGTGCCTGGGGGCAGGGGACTGAAAAACTGTTTTTT.

J is TRBJ1-6 and V is TRBV11-2; D might be TRBD1 (5 bases). The V gene lost 0 bases and the J gene lost 6 bases, with 21 bases spanning the gap. Germline CDR1 SGHAT, CDR2 FQNNGV. This CDR3 contains 19 residues. CDR3 amino acids: CASSLDLMVQATGNSPLHF. In DNA form, the CDR3 reads TGTGCCAGCAGCTTAGATCTAATGGTACAGGCCACGGGTAATTCACCCCTCCACTTT.

The chain is built from TRBV5-1 and TRBJ2-7, with 16 bases matching TRBD2. The V gene end was trimmed by 4 bases and the J gene end by 0 bases; junction bases not matched to a gene: 4. The CDR3 covers 17 residues. In germline, CDR1 is SGHRS, CDR2 YFSETQ. The CDR3 here is CASSIGTSGRGSYEQYF. The CDR3 DNA reads as TGCGCCAGCAGCATTGGGACTAGCGGGAGGGGCTCCTACGAGCAGTACTTC.